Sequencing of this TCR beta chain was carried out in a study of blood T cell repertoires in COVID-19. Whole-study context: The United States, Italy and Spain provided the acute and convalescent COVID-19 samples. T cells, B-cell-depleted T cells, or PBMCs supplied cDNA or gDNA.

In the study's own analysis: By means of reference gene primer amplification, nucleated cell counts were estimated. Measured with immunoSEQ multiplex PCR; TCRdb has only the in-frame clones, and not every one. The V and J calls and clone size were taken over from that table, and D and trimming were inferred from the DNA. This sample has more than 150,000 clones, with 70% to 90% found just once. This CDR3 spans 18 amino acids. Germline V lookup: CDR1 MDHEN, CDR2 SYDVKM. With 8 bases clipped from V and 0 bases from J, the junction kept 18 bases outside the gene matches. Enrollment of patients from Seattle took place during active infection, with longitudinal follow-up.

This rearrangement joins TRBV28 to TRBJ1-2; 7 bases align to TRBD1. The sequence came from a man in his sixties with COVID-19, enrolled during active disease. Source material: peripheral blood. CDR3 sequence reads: CASGIGTQGDSSNYGYTF. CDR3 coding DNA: TGTGCCAGCGGTATAGGGACGCAAGGGGACAGTTCTAACTATGGCTACACCTTC.